A single sample gave rise to the 2 T cell receptor beta chains below, sequenced in a study of cytomegalovirus exposure and HLA in healthy donors. With 60 Vbeta and 13 Jbeta primers, the PCR was carried out. This table comes from immunoSEQ multiplex PCR, and its TCRdb copy is limited to in-frame clones, with some not included. The data show approximately 180,000 clones, roughly four fifths seen once. Sequenced: PBMCs. Receptor source: a woman in her twenties or thirties in good health and CMV-seronegative.

V usage is TRBV28 and J usage is TRBJ2-5, with TRBD1 matching 9 bases. The CDR3 has 14 residues. The V segment lost 5 bases and the J segment 9 bases; nucleotides outside the gene matches: 10. CDR1 and CDR2 from the germline V gene are MDHEN and SYDVKM. CDR3 loop: CASSGPGQGGSQYF. CDR3 sequence (DNA): TGTGCCAGCAGTGGCCCGGGACAGGGTGGATCCCAGTACTTC. Variable domain in full (rest from reference TRBV28 and TRBJ2-5): DVKVTQSSRYLVKRTGEKVFLECVQDMDHENMFWYRQDPGLGLRLIYFSYDVKMKEKGDIPEGYSVSREKKERFSLILESASTNQTSMYLCASSGPGQGGSQYFGPGTRLLVL.

This chain connects TRBV7-2 to TRBJ2-1; 9 nucleotides line up with TRBD2. This CDR3 spans 18 amino acids. Germline V gene sequence: CDR1 SGHTA, CDR2 FQGNSA. V was pared by 4 bases and J by 3 bases, with 13 bases of the junction left unmatched. The chain's CDR3 is CASSSSVAGARGYNEQFF. DNA for the CDR3: TGTGCCAGCAGCTCATCGGTAGCGGGAGCCCGGGGCTACAATGAGCAGTTCTTC.